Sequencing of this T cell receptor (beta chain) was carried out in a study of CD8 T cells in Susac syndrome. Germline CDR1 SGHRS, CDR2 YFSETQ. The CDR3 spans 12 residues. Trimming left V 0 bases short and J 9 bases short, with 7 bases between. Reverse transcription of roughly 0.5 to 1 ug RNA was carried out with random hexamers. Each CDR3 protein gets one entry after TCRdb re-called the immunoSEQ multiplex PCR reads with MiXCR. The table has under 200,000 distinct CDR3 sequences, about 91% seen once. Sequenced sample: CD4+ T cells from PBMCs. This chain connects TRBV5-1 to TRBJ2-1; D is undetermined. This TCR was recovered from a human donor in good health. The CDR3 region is CASSLVLGEQFF. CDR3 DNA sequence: TGCGCCAGCAGCTTGGTTCTTGGTGAGCAGTTCTTC.